What follows are 17 T cell receptor beta chains derived from one specimen sequenced in a study of T cell responses to AZD1222 COVID-19 vaccine. Sequenced by immunoSEQ multiplex PCR; TCRdb stores in-frame clones only, minus some. Among roughly 84,000 clones listed, approximately 85% were seen once. The material was peripheral blood, obtained 28 days after the second AZD1222 dose. Receptor source: an adult who received the AZD1222 COVID-19 vaccine.

CDR3 residues: CASSEASAIGNTIYF. The CDR3 DNA reads as TGTGCCAGCAGTGAAGCCAGTGCAATTGGAAACACCATATATTTT. This chain uses TRBV6-1 with TRBJ1-3; the D is unclear. Germline-derived CDR1 and CDR2 are MNHNS and SASEGT. CDR3 length: 15 residues. V lost 0 bases, J lost 3 bases, and 9 bases lay in between.

The chain has TRBV6-6 and TRBJ2-1; D not resolved. The CDR3 extends over 11 amino acids. V was cut by 2 bases and J by 5 bases, with 1 base left in between. Germline V CDR1 and CDR2: MNHNY, SVGAGI (reference sequence). CDR3 sequence: CASSYHNEQFF. The CDR3 bases are TGTGCCAGCAGTTACCACAATGAGCAGTTCTTC.

The chain joins TRBV7-2 to TRBJ2-1; 7 positions agree with TRBD2. Germline trimming cut 4 bases from V and 2 bases from J; bases unmatched to any gene: 5. CDR3 size: 15 residues. Germline V gene sequence: CDR1 SGHTA, CDR2 FQGNSA. The CDR3 DNA is TGTGCCAGCAGCTACCGGGAGGCCACCTACAATGAGCAGTTCTTC. Translation: CASSYREATYNEQFF.

V usage is TRBV14 and J usage is TRBJ1-1, with D unresolved. V lost 1 base and J 1 base, leaving 10 bases between the germline ends. From germline, CDR1 is SGHDN and CDR2 FVKESK. The CDR3 extends over 15 amino acids. In DNA, the CDR3 is TGTGCCAGCAGCCAAGGGAGGGCCGGGAACACTGAAGCTTTCTTT. Residues: CASSQGRAGNTEAFF.

V is TRBV6-5 and J is TRBJ2-3; 10 bases align to TRBD1. CDR3 length: 15 amino acids. Per the germline V gene, CDR1 is MNHEY and CDR2 is SVGAGI. V gave up 6 bases and J gave up 6 bases; unmatched junction bases: 9. CDR3 bases: TGTGCCAGCAGAGGAAGGGACAGGGGATTCGATACGCAGTATTTT. Translating it yields CASRGRDRGFDTQYF.

V and J are TRBV14 and TRBJ2-3; 10 positions agree with TRBD2. The V segment lost 4 bases and the J segment 0 bases; nucleotides outside the gene matches: 7. This CDR3 spans 17 amino acids. The germline V gene encodes CDR1 SGHDN and CDR2 FVKESK. CDR3 nucleotides: TGTGCCAGCAGCCCCTTCAGCGGGGGGGGGAGCACAGATACGCAGTATTTT. Its translation: CASSPFSGGGSTDTQYF.

This clone was detected only once. The rearrangement uses TRBV3-1 (or the pseudogene TRBV3-2) and TRBJ1-5; D ambiguous. The germline CDR1 and CDR2 sequences are LGHDT and YNNKEL (reference sequence). V lost 4 bases and J lost 6, with 19 bases in between. The CDR3 sequence is 16 residues long. CDR3: CASSLRGAGRGQPQHF. The CDR3 DNA follows: TGTGCCAGCAGCCTCCGCGGTGCGGGCCGCGGTCAGCCCCAGCATTTT.

The gene calls are TRBV4-3 and TRBJ2-7; tentatively, D is TRBD2 (5 bases). Germline-derived CDR1 and CDR2 are LGHNA and YSLEER. The CDR3 runs to 15 residues. The ends were cut back, 0 bases at V and 4 bases at J, with 13 bases in the middle. CDR3 sequence reads: CASSQDGPGEYEQYF. The CDR3 coding sequence is TGCGCCAGCAGCCAAGATGGTCCCGGGGAATACGAGCAGTACTTC.

This clone was seen a single time. The CDR3 DNA is TGTGCCAGCAGTTACGTGTTGAACACTGAAGCTTTCTTT. Protein product: CASSYVLNTEAFF. The V call is TRBV6-5, the J call TRBJ1-1; no firm D call. The germline CDR1 and CDR2 sequences are MNHEY and SVGAGI. The CDR3 extends over 13 amino acids. The ends were cut back, 2 bases at V and 0 bases at J, with 4 bases in the middle.

About this clone itself: Other nucleotide sequences from this sample produce the same CDR3. J is TRBJ1-1 and V is TRBV28; D uncertain. The CDR3 extends over 14 amino acids. V was clipped by 6 bases and J by 1 base, with 12 bases between them. From germline, CDR1 is MDHEN and CDR2 SYDVKM. The CDR3 DNA reads as TGTGCCAGCAGCGGCGGACGGAGGAACACTGAAGCTTTCTTT. Translating it yields CASSGGRRNTEAFF.

This clone was picked up one time. The chain links TRBV30 to TRBJ1-2; TRBD1 is a possible D gene (6 bases). CDR1 and CDR2 (germline): GTSNPN, SVGIG (reference sequence). This CDR3 comprises 12 residues. Trimming shortened V by 7 bases and J by 8 bases, and 17 bases separated the two germline ends. CDR3 region: CASAQGLGGYTF. The CDR3 DNA follows: TGTGCCTCCGCGCAGGGGCTGGGCGGCTACACCTTC.

The chain is built from TRBV24-1 and TRBJ1-2; the match to TRBD1 covers 7 bases. The germline gives CDR1 KGHDR, CDR2 SFDVKD. The CDR3 sequence is 15 residues long. The V and J ends lost 4 bases and 7 bases, in that order; junction bases with no gene match: 11. The CDR3 coding sequence is TGTGCCACCAGTGACCCTAAGACAGGGAACGGTGGCTACACCTTC. Amino acid sequence: CATSDPKTGNGGYTF.

This rearrangement joins TRBV5-6 to TRBJ1-2, with unresolved D. Germline V lookup: CDR1 SGHDT, CDR2 YYEEEE. Trimming removed 0 bases at V and 8 bases at J, with 14 bases between. This CDR3 region has 14 residues. CDR3 protein: CASSLEYRMGGYTF. CDR3 sequence (DNA): TGTGCCAGCAGCTTGGAATATCGTATGGGAGGCTACACCTTC.

This clone has just a few counts. V is TRBV27 and J is TRBJ1-5, with 7 bases that match TRBD1. Germline trimming cut 5 bases from V and 1 base from J; bases unmatched to any gene: 5. The CDR3 sequence is 15 residues long. CDR1 and CDR2 (germline): MNHEY, SMNVEV (reference sequence). The CDR3 DNA reads TGTGCCAGCAGTCGGAGAGGGGGCAGCAATCAGCCCCAGCATTTT. Protein product: CASSRRGGSNQPQHF.

The chain employs TRBV5-1 and TRBJ2-7, with 10 bases that match TRBD1. Germline CDR1 reads SGHRS; CDR2 reads YFSETQ. The CDR3 has 14 residues. The V segment lost 4 bases and the J segment 3 bases; nucleotides outside the gene matches: 4. The CDR3 nucleotides read TGCGCCAGCAGCACGACAGGGGGCGTCTACGAGCAGTACTTC. It is translated as CASSTTGGVYEQYF. The whole variable domain, filled in from reference TRBV5-1 and TRBJ2-7, reads KAGVTQTPRYLIKTRGQQVTLSCSPISGHRSVSWYQQTPGQGLQFLFEYFSETQRNKGNFPGRFSGRQFSNSRSEMNVSTLELGDSALYLCASSTTGGVYEQYFGPGTRLTVT.

The chain carries TRBV7-9 and TRBJ2-1; the D is unclear. The germline CDR1 and CDR2 sequences are SEHNR and FQNEAQ (reference sequence). The CDR3 contains 14 residues. V was trimmed by 3 bases and J by 3 bases, leaving 9 bases between them. CDR3 nucleotides: TGTGCCAGCAGCTTGTCAGAGTTCTACAATGAGCAGTTCTTC. Protein: CASSLSEFYNEQFF. Full variable domain (missing parts from reference TRBV7-9 and TRBJ2-1): DTGVSQNPRHKITKRGQNVTFRCDPISEHNRLYWYRQTLGQGPEFLTYFQNEAQLEKSRLLSDRFSAERPKGSFSTLEIQRTEQGDSAMYLCASSLSEFYNEQFFGPGTRLTVL.

The V call is TRBV5-4, the J call TRBJ1-6, with 7 bases fitting TRBD1. The junction had 5 bases not matched to a gene; V was cut back by 2 bases and J by 9 bases. This CDR3 spans 14 amino acids. CDR1 and CDR2 from the germline V gene are SGHNT and YYREEE (reference sequence). As DNA, the CDR3 is TGTGCCAGCAGCTTCAGGGGGGATGGTTCACCCCTCCACTTT. It translates to CASSFRGDGSPLHF.